The 10 T cell receptor beta chains below all came from one sample that was sequenced in a study of T cell repertoires in ileal Crohn's disease. Assay: immunoSEQ multiplex PCR; the TCRdb copy retains only in-frame clones and omits some. Here the sample spans about 30,000 clones, around 80% being singletons. The sequenced sample was ileal tissue. All receptors derive from an adult with Crohn's disease.

The gene calls are TRBV5-1 and TRBJ1-2; 8 nucleotides align to TRBD1. CDR3 length: 15 residues. The V gene's germline CDR1 is SGHRS and CDR2 YFSETQ. The junction had 11 bases not matched to a gene; V was cut back by 6 bases and J by 4 bases. The CDR3 is CASTRGDRRSYGYTF. For the CDR3, the DNA is TGCGCCAGCACCCGAGGGGACAGGAGGAGCTATGGCTACACCTTC.

Worth noting for this clone: One end of the junction is discordant with germline, which a read error may explain. The chain carries TRBV30 and TRBJ1-1, with 7 positions matching TRBD1. Germline V CDR1 and CDR2: GTSNPN, SVGIG (reference sequence). The CDR3 loop spans 13 amino acids. The CDR3, as DNA: TGTGCCCGGAGCGGCGACAGGGCTCTTGAAGCTTTCTTT. Translating gives CARSGDRALEAFF.

This clone has only a few counts. Written as DNA, the CDR3 is TGTGCCAGCTCACCACCCGGGACAGGCGGCACAGATACGCAGTATTTT. Protein: CASSPPGTGGTDTQYF. This chain uses TRBV18 with TRBJ2-3; 8 bases agree with TRBD1. Unmatched junction bases numbered 3, after V lost 0 bases and J lost 1 base. This CDR3 comprises 16 residues. Per the germline V gene, CDR1 is KGHSH and CDR2 is LQKENI.

V and J are TRBV7-2 and TRBJ2-3, with D uncertain. Germline V lookup: CDR1 SGHTA, CDR2 FQGNSA. Trimming removed 4 bases from V and 8 bases from J, with 13 bases in between. The CDR3 length is 13 residues. CDR3 residues: CASSSSSRGTQYF. CDR3 DNA: TGTGCCAGCAGCTCCAGTTCCCGCGGTACGCAGTATTTT.

This clone has just a few counts. The CDR3 bases are TGTGCCAGCTCACCACAGGACAGCTCTAACACTGAAGCTTTCTTT. It specifies CASSPQDSSNTEAFF. The V gene is TRBV18, the J gene TRBJ1-1; TRBD1 is a possible D gene (6 bases). Germline V gene data show CDR1 as KGHSH and CDR2 as LQKENI. This CDR3 contains 15 residues. V shed 1 base and J shed 2 bases, with 11 bases lying between them.

The chain uses TRBV7-6 and TRBJ1-2; the match to TRBD1 covers 9 bases. This CDR3 is 13 amino acids long. Germline loops: CDR1 SGHVS, CDR2 FNYEAQ. Unmatched junction bases numbered 6, after V lost 5 bases and J lost 8 bases. The CDR3 DNA reads TGTGCCAGCAGCCCCTGGACAGGGGACGGCTACACCTTC. Protein: CASSPWTGDGYTF.

The chain links TRBV5-6 to TRBJ1-2, with D uncertain. Germline-derived CDR1 and CDR2 are SGHDT and YYEEEE. V lost 0 bases to trimming and J lost 6 bases, with 12 bases between them. The CDR3 is 14 amino acids. The CDR3 is CASSLGGYGNGYTF. DNA of the CDR3: TGTGCCAGCAGCTTGGGCGGGTATGGGAATGGCTACACCTTC.

V gene TRBV10-3 combines with J gene TRBJ1-1; TRBD1 is a possible D gene (5 bases). V dropped 6 bases and J dropped 4 bases, with 15 bases sitting between them. The CDR3 length is 14 residues. Germline assignment: CDR1 ENHRY and CDR2 SYGVKD. The CDR3 spells CAIRNIGVGTEAFF. As DNA, the CDR3 is TGTGCCATCAGGAATATAGGGGTCGGCACTGAAGCTTTCTTT.

The rearrangement links TRBV11-2 to TRBJ2-3; D possibly corresponds to TRBD1 (5 bases). CDR3 length: 14 residues. The V gene lost 5 bases and the J gene lost 5 bases, with 14 bases spanning the gap. In germline, CDR1 is SGHAT, CDR2 FQNNGV. The CDR3 spells CASSRSAGIDTQYF. CDR3 nucleotide sequence: TGTGCCAGCAGCCGCTCCGCAGGGATAGATACGCAGTATTTT.

The V and J genes are TRBV19 and TRBJ1-5; D perhaps matches TRBD1 (5 bases). The V gene lost 7 bases and the J gene lost 8 bases, with 12 bases spanning the gap. CDR1 is LNHDA and CDR2 is SQIVND in the germline V gene (reference sequence). This CDR3 region has 12 residues. Here the CDR3 DNA reads TGTGCCAGTAAGTCGGGGGGAAAGCCCCAGCATTTT. This encodes CASKSGGKPQHF.